This is a list of T cell receptor beta chains from one sample in a study of PD-1 blockade in classical Hodgkin lymphoma. Clones were sequenced by immunoSEQ multiplex PCR, and TCRdb holds only the in-frame ones, with some missing. There are more than 40,000 clones in the sample; roughly 69% occur only once, and over 2% lies in the top ten. The sample in question was peripheral blood mononuclear cells (PBMCs), obtained before the fourth cycle of nivolumab. Receptor source: a human donor with classical Hodgkin lymphoma. CDR3s include the opening cysteine and the closing phenylalanine or tryptophan. A D gene is named only where the DNA matches it firmly. A row's size may be missing; if present it is once, few, many or a size class.

.	TRBV29-1	.	TRBJ1-2	TGCAGCGTTGAAGGCACCGTGAACTATGGCTACACCTTC	CSVEGTVNYGYTF
.	TRBV7-9	.	TRBJ2-2	TGTGCCAGCAGCTCCTTCCCGGGGACGGGAACGAACACCGGGGAGCTGTTTTTT	CASSSFPGTGTNTGELFF
.	TRBV7-9	.	TRBJ2-3	TGTGCCAGCAGCCCCCCGGGGCTTTCCACAGATACGCAGTATTTT	CASSPPGLSTDTQYF
few	TRBV28	.	TRBJ1-3	TGTGCCAGCAGTTTCGGGACTGGAAACACCATATATTTT	CASSFGTGNTIYF
.	TRBV15	.	TRBJ2-3	TGTGCCACCAGCAGGACACCAGCCCCCGCAGATACGCAGTATTTT	CATSRTPAPADTQYF
.	TRBV19	TRBD1	TRBJ2-1	TGTGCCAGTAGTACACCGGGACAGGGGATTAGGGATGAGCAGTTCTTC	CASSTPGQGIRDEQFF
.	TRBV27	TRBD1	TRBJ1-1	TGTGCCAGCAGTTTTTTGGGACAGGCAATGACTTTCTTT	CASSFLGQAMTFF
.	TRBV7-9	.	TRBJ1-5	TGTGCCAGCAGCTTAGATGGTTTTGGTAGCAATCAGCCCCAGCATTTT	CASSLDGFGSNQPQHF
.	TRBV7-3	.	TRBJ2-5	TGTGCCAGCAGTGAAAGGACCCAGTACTTC	CASSERTQYF
medium-sized	TRBV4-1	.	TRBJ1-4	TGCGCCAGCAGCCAAGGGGCCGGACTAAAACTGTTTTTT	CASSQGAGLKLFF
.	TRBV25-1	.	TRBJ2-7	TGTGCCAGCAGTGAATTAGGAATCCACGAGCAGTACTTC	CASSELGIHEQYF
.	TRBV7-2	.	TRBJ2-2	TGTGCCAGCAGCCCGCCTCCAGCGAACACCGGGGAGCTGTTTTTT	CASSPPPANTGELFF
.	TRBV23-1	.	TRBJ1-2	TGCGCCAGCAGTCTCAACAAACAGGGTGGCTATGGCTACACCTTC	CASSLNKQGGYGYTF
few	TRBV23-1	.	TRBJ1-5	TGCGCCAGCACCTGTACAGGGATCGAAAATCAGCCCCAGCATTTT	CASTCTGIENQPQHF
.	TRBV7-6	.	TRBJ2-1	TGTGCCAGCAGCTACCGAGCAGGACAGTCCTACAATGAGCAGTTCTTC	CASSYRAGQSYNEQFF
.	TRBV10-3	TRBD2	TRBJ2-3	TGTGCCATCACCGGGACTAGCGGCCACACAGATACGCAGTATTTT	CAITGTSGHTDTQYF
.	TRBV5-8	TRBD2	TRBJ2-7	TGTGCCAGCAGCACAGGGTTTTGGACTAGCGGGAACTACGAGCAGTACTTC	CASSTGFWTSGNYEQYF
.	TRBV4-3	.	TRBJ1-2	TGCGCCAGCAGCCAAGCAGGGGACTATGGCTACACCTTC	CASSQAGDYGYTF
.	TRBV10-3	.	TRBJ1-1	TGTGCCATCAGTGGGGGGGGTAACACTGAAGCTTTCTTT	CAISGGGNTEAFF
.	TRBV7-3	TRBD1	TRBJ2-3	TGTGCCAGCAGGAGGGACAGCAGCACAGATACGCAGTATTTT	CASRRDSSTDTQYF
.	TRBV7-2	.	TRBJ1-2	TGTGCCAGCAGCGTTGCCAGCGACAGTAACTATGGCTACACCTTC	CASSVASDSNYGYTF
few	TRBV7-9	.	TRBJ1-1	TGTGCCAGCAGCATCAGGGTGTCTGAAGCTTTCTTT	CASSIRVSEAFF